The 21 T cell receptor beta chains reported below all come from one sample, sequenced in a study of T cells after yellow fever vaccination. TCRdb re-derived calls from the 5' RACE reads in MiXCR, one entry per CDR3 protein. The sample yields about 12,000 distinct CDR3 sequences, approximately 5.3% seen once. This specimen was PBMCs, either bulk or a sorted T-cell subset (CD4+, CD8+, memory, or dextramer-sorted; not recorded which), taken on the day of the yellow fever booster vaccination. The receptors shown here come from a man aged 25-40 years who received the YFV17D yellow fever vaccine.

The chain combines TRBV19 with TRBJ2-7; TRBD1 aligns across 7 bases. This CDR3 has 13 residues. V lost 4 bases, J lost 3 bases, and 3 bases stayed unmatched. CDR1 is LNHDA and CDR2 is SQIVND in the germline V gene (reference sequence). The CDR3 spells CASSSGQDYEQYF. CDR3 coding DNA: TGTGCCAGTAGTAGTGGACAGGACTACGAGCAGTACTTC.

This clonotype showed up many times. The chain has TRBV7-8 and TRBJ2-2; 12 bases match TRBD1. V shed 5 bases, J shed 8 bases, and the junction held 12 bases outside the gene matches. This CDR3 has 17 amino acids. Per the germline V gene, CDR1 is SGHVS and CDR2 is FQNEAQ. The CDR3 coding sequence is TGTGCCAGCAGCCCCCGGGGGACAGGGGGCATTAGGGGGGAGCTGTTTTTT. This codes for CASSPRGTGGIRGELFF.

By sample share, this clonotype is medium-sized. The rearrangement links TRBV25-1 to TRBJ2-7; 7 nucleotides align to TRBD2. CDR3 size: 15 residues. Germline assignment: CDR1 MGHDK and CDR2 SYGVNS. V lost 2 bases and J lost 3; bases outside the gene matches: 7. The CDR3 sequence: CASSETSALSYEQYF. The CDR3 DNA reads as TGTGCCAGCAGTGAAACTAGCGCTTTAAGCTACGAGCAGTACTTC.

The sample holds many counts of this clonotype. The chain is built from TRBV9 and TRBJ2-7; possibly TRBD1 for D (6 bases). Germline CDR1 SGDLS, CDR2 YYNGEE. The CDR3 has 13 amino acids. Trimming removed 4 bases from V and 5 bases from J, with 13 bases in between. CDR3 bases: TGTGCCAGCAGCATCACCGAGGGGGACGAGCAGTACTTC. It encodes CASSITEGDEQYF. Looking up the rest from reference TRBV9 and TRBJ2-7 gives the full variable domain: DSGVTQTPKHLITATGQRVTLRCSPRSGDLSVYWYQQSLDQGLQFLIQYYNGEERAKGNILERFSAQQFPDLHSELNLSSLELGDSALYFCASSITEGDEQYFGPGTRLTVT.

This clonotype showed up many times. The chain has TRBV30 and TRBJ1-2, with TRBD1 as a possible D gene (6 bases). V lost 0 bases, J lost 5 bases, and 13 bases lay in between. The CDR3 is made up of 14 amino acids. Germline V gene lookup returns CDR1 GTSNPN and CDR2 SVGIG (reference sequence). CDR3 in DNA: TGTGCCTGGAGTGTACCCTTAAGGGGGTATGGCTACACCTTC. Its translation: CAWSVPLRGYGYTF. The entire variable domain, with the rest obtained from reference TRBV30 and TRBJ1-2, is as follows: SQTIHQWPATLVQPVGSPLSLECTVEGTSNPNLYWYRQAAGRGLQLLFYSVGIGQISSEVPQNLSASRPQDRQFILSSKKLLLSDSGFYLCAWSVPLRGYGYTFGSGTRLTVV.

In this sample, this clonotype turned up many times. The rearrangement links TRBV3-1 to TRBJ2-7; D perhaps matches TRBD2 (6 bases). There are 17 residues in the CDR3. The germline CDR1 and CDR2 sequences are LGHDT and YNNKEL (reference sequence). Trimming stripped 1 base from V and 2 bases from J, with 18 bases between. In DNA form, the CDR3 reads TGTGCCAGCAGCCAAGCTCTTGGGCTAGCGAACACCTACGAGCAGTACTTC. This sequence encodes CASSQALGLANTYEQYF.

This clonotype was recorded many times. The J gene is TRBJ2-1, the V gene TRBV6-2 or TRBV6-3; D is unclear. Trimming stripped 3 bases from V and 12 bases from J, with 12 bases between. This CDR3 is built from 12 residues. The germline V gene has CDR1 MNHEY and CDR2 SVGEGT. CDR3 in DNA: TGTGCCAGCAGTTATGACAAGGGTAGGCAGTTCTTC. It is translated as CASSYDKGRQFF.

By share of the sample, this clonotype is medium-sized. The gene calls are TRBV6-2 or TRBV6-3 and TRBJ2-2, with D hard to call. CDR3 length: 12 amino acids. Germline lookup yields CDR1 MNHEY and CDR2 SVGEGT. Between the trimmed V and J ends, which lost 2 bases and 6 bases, there was a span of 4 bases. The CDR3: CASSYIAGELFF. The CDR3 nucleotides are TGTGCCAGCAGTTACATCGCCGGGGAGCTGTTTTTT.

This clonotype is deemed medium-sized. J is TRBJ1-5 and V is TRBV4-3, with D maybe TRBD1 (5 bases). The CDR3 loop spans 15 amino acids. V lost 1 base and J 8 bases, leaving 15 bases between the germline ends. From germline, CDR1 is LGHNA and CDR2 YSLEER. The CDR3 nucleotides read TGCGCCAGCAGCCAAGCGCGGAGGGGCAGGGAGCCCCAGCATTTT. The encoded protein is CASSQARRGREPQHF.

The table lists this clonotype with many counts. The chain joins TRBV19 to TRBJ1-2; weak D call: TRBD1 (6 bases). The CDR3 sequence is 11 residues long. V gave up 8 bases and J gave up 6 bases, with 10 bases separating them. Germline values: CDR1 LNHDA, CDR2 SQIVND (reference sequence). CDR3 nucleotide sequence: TGTGCCAGTCGGCAGGGGAATGGCTACACCTTC. It codes for CASRQGNGYTF.

This clonotype is categorized as medium-sized. The rearrangement joins TRBV6-1 to TRBJ2-5, with D possibly matching TRBD2 (5 bases). The CDR3 sequence is 13 residues long. V dropped 2 bases and J dropped 3 bases, with 7 bases sitting between them. In germline, CDR1 is MNHNS, CDR2 SASEGT. In DNA form, the CDR3 reads TGTGCCAGCAGTGAACGGGAAGAAGAGACCCAGTACTTC. It translates to CASSEREEETQYF.

This clonotype was counted ten times or more. V is TRBV3-1 and J is TRBJ2-7, with D maybe TRBD1 (5 bases). The V end was cut by 1 base, the J end by 5 bases, with 12 bases between. Germline V gene sequence: CDR1 LGHDT, CDR2 YNNKEL (reference sequence). CDR3 length: 14 amino acids. The CDR3 here is CASSQAGNRNEQYF. The CDR3 DNA sequence: TGTGCCAGCAGCCAAGCAGGGAATCGTAACGAGCAGTACTTC.

This clonotype was recorded many times. This chain links TRBV5-1 with TRBJ2-1, with 11 positions matching TRBD1. The CDR3 runs to 15 residues. V lost 3 bases and J lost 3; bases outside the gene matches: 2. The germline gives CDR1 SGHRS, CDR2 YFSETQ. CDR3 sequence reads: CASSSGTGGYNEQFF. As DNA, the CDR3 is TGCGCCAGCAGCTCCGGGACAGGGGGCTACAATGAGCAGTTCTTC.

This clonotype was recorded many times. This chain connects TRBV20-1 to TRBJ1-4; no clear D gene. Germline loops: CDR1 DFQATT, CDR2 SNEGSKA (reference sequence). The CDR3 covers 11 residues. Trimming left V 4 bases short and J 8 bases short, with 8 bases between. The CDR3 DNA is TGCAGTGCTATGCGGGAAGAAAAACTGTTTTTT. Protein: CSAMREEKLFF.

This clonotype was detected many times. The CDR3 DNA reads TGTGCCAGCAGCGGGGGAGGCTCTGGGGCCAACGTCCTGACTTTC. This gives the protein CASSGGGSGANVLTF. The rearrangement links TRBV12-3 or TRBV12-4 to TRBJ2-6; D might be TRBD2 (6 bases). CDR3 length: 15 amino acids. Trimming took off 6 bases at V and 0 bases at J, with 9 bases between the two ends.

This clonotype is medium-sized in the sample. The rearrangement joins TRBV6-5 to TRBJ2-3; TRBD2 matches at 7 bases. Per the germline V gene, CDR1 is MNHEY and CDR2 is SVGAGI. V was pared by 2 bases and J by 1 base, with 12 bases of the junction left unmatched. The CDR3 has 18 amino acids. The CDR3 DNA follows: TGTGCCAGCAGTTACAGTCGGCTAGCGGCAATCCGCACAGATACGCAGTATTTT. Its protein product is CASSYSRLAAIRTDTQYF.

This clonotype was seen repeatedly, ten times or more. V is TRBV29-1 and J is TRBJ1-1; D is possibly TRBD1 (5 bases). Trimming took 4 bases from V and 4 from J, leaving 13 bases between them. The CDR3 sequence is 13 residues long. Looked up from germline, CDR1 is SQVTM and CDR2 is ANQGSEA. CDR3 loop: CSVGEGRRTEAFF. CDR3 nucleotides: TGCAGCGTTGGGGAGGGGCGGCGCACTGAAGCTTTCTTT.

The chain joins TRBV12-3 or TRBV12-4 to TRBJ1-5, with D tentatively TRBD1 (5 bases). This CDR3 has 18 amino acids. The V end was cut by 11 bases, the J end by 0 bases, with 26 bases between. As DNA, the CDR3 is TGTGCCTTCAGTTCCCGCCCATGGGGGGTCGGTAGCAATCAGCCCCAGCATTTT. Its protein product is CAFSSRPWGVGSNQPQHF.

This clonotype was observed many times. The chain carries TRBV7-8 and TRBJ2-2, with a weak D call TRBD2 (7 bases). This CDR3 has 17 amino acids. Germline CDR1 SGHVS, CDR2 FQNEAQ. The V gene lost 1 base and the J gene lost 3 bases, with 15 bases spanning the gap. The CDR3 loop reads CASSLVGGPAYTGELFF. In DNA, the CDR3 is TGTGCCAGCAGCTTAGTGGGGGGGCCGGCCTACACCGGGGAGCTGTTTTTT.

This clonotype showed up many times. The gene calls are TRBV6-5 and TRBJ1-1, with 8 bases identical to TRBD1. The V gene's germline CDR1 is MNHEY and CDR2 SVGAGI. The CDR3 runs to 13 residues. The V segment lost 2 bases and the J segment 7 bases; nucleotides outside the gene matches: 3. The CDR3 is CASSYRDRHEAFF. As DNA, the CDR3 is TGTGCCAGCAGTTACAGGGACAGGCATGAAGCTTTCTTT.

This clonotype was counted ten times or more. The V and J genes are TRBV18 and TRBJ2-7; 9 bases agree with TRBD1. The CDR3 contains 15 residues. Germline V lookup: CDR1 KGHSH, CDR2 LQKENI. The ends lost 4 bases at V and 3 bases at J; junction bases unmatched: 7. CDR3 sequence: CASSQAGTGLYEQYF. The CDR3 coding sequence is TGTGCCAGCTCACAAGCCGGGACAGGGCTCTACGAGCAGTACTTC.